The 31 T cell receptor beta chains given below trace back to one sample, sequenced in a study of blood T cell repertoires in COVID-19. The assay was immunoSEQ multiplex PCR, and TCRdb's table has in-frame clones only and misses some. The table records tens of thousands of clones, more than 70% of them present only once. Sequencing was done on a sample of peripheral blood. The receptors were gathered from a man between 45 and 60 years old with active COVID-19.

The rearrangement uses TRBV29-1 and TRBJ2-1, with a weak D call TRBD2 (6 bases). Trimming stripped 4 bases from V and 10 bases from J, with 8 bases between. Germline CDR1 is SQVTM and CDR2 is ANQGSEA. The CDR3 length is 10 residues. CDR3 DNA: TGCAGCGTTGGACTAGGGGAGCAGTTCTTC. Translation gives CSVGLGEQFF.

The chain is built from TRBV2 and TRBJ1-5; tentatively, D is TRBD1 (5 bases). CDR1 and CDR2 from the germline V gene are SNHLY and FYNNEI. This CDR3 comprises 14 residues. V was clipped by 7 bases and J by 5 bases, with 15 bases between them. The chain's CDR3 is CASKRQGPHQPQHF. The CDR3 region has the DNA TGTGCCAGCAAGCGTCAGGGCCCTCATCAGCCCCAGCATTTT.

The gene calls are TRBV7-9 and TRBJ2-7; no definite D call. This CDR3 region has 12 residues. Germline assignment: CDR1 SEHNR and CDR2 FQNEAQ (reference sequence). V shed 2 bases and J shed 7 bases, with 9 bases lying between them. This chain's CDR3 is CASSLHGREQYF. CDR3 in DNA: TGTGCCAGCAGCTTACACGGTCGGGAGCAGTACTTC.

In this sample, this clone turned up once. The V gene is TRBV6-5, the J gene TRBJ1-3, with D possibly TRBD1 on 5 matching bases. The CDR3 covers 15 residues. The germline V and J ends were trimmed by 6 bases and 2 bases, with 14 bases remaining between them. Germline V gives CDR1 MNHEY, CDR2 SVGAGI. Here the CDR3 DNA reads TGTGCCAGCAGACTCGTCGGGGGTACTGGAAACACCATATATTTT. It yields the protein CASRLVGGTGNTIYF.

In its sample, this clone was seen a few times. The chain carries TRBV20-1 and TRBJ2-3, with TRBD1 as a possible D gene (5 bases). CDR1 is DFQATT, CDR2 SNEGSKA, per germline (reference sequence). V was trimmed by 2 bases and J by 8 bases, leaving 8 bases between them. The CDR3 consists of 11 residues. The CDR3 nucleotides are TGCAGTGCTAGAAGGGGATTTACGCAGTATTTT. As protein: CSARRGFTQYF.

The chain joins TRBV10-3 to TRBJ2-1; D is undetermined. V was clipped by 10 bases and J by 10 bases, with 17 bases between them. From germline, CDR1 is ENHRY and CDR2 SYGVKD. The CDR3 runs 12 residues. The CDR3 reads CATHSTENEQFF. In DNA form, the CDR3 reads TGTGCCACCCACTCGACGGAGAACGAGCAGTTCTTC.

On this clone itself: Sequence at one end of the junction differs from germline and may be a read error. The chain has TRBV28 and TRBJ1-6; D is ambiguous. The germline V gene has CDR1 MDHEN and CDR2 SYDVKM. The CDR3 spans 18 residues. The CDR3 bases are TGTGCCAGCAGGTTATCCCTCAACTACGGGGTTCGGAATTCACCCCTCCACTTT. Its protein product is CASRLSLNYGVRNSPLHF.

DNA of the CDR3: TGCGCCAGCAGCTTGGCTCCTTCTAGGGGTCAAGAGACCCAGTACTTC. Its translation: CASSLAPSRGQETQYF. The genes are TRBV5-1 and TRBJ2-5; perhaps TRBD1 as D (5 bases). The ends were cut back, 0 bases at V and 2 bases at J, with 14 bases in the middle. The CDR3 covers 16 residues. Germline CDR1 reads SGHRS; CDR2 reads YFSETQ.

This chain joins TRBV4-3 and TRBJ2-1; TRBD2 agrees at 7 bases. The germline V gene has CDR1 LGHNA and CDR2 YSLEER. J gave up 6 bases and V 1 base, and 6 bases lay outside the gene matches. The CDR3 contains 15 residues. CDR3 in DNA: TGCGCCAGCAGCCAAGCGGGAGGCTCCACCAATGAGCAGTTCTTC. This encodes CASSQAGGSTNEQFF.

The rearrangement joins TRBV11-3 to TRBJ2-1; weak D call: TRBD1 (5 bases). The germline V gene has CDR1 SGHNT and CDR2 YENEEA. Trimming pared 10 bases from V and 5 bases from J, leaving 15 bases between. The CDR3 covers 13 residues. This chain's CDR3 is CATSQESDNEQFF. The CDR3, as DNA: TGTGCCACCTCACAGGAAAGCGACAATGAGCAGTTCTTC.

This clone was seen a single time. This chain joins TRBV2 and TRBJ2-2; 7 nucleotides align to TRBD2. The CDR3 is made up of 15 amino acids. Germline V gives CDR1 SNHLY, CDR2 FYNNEI. J lost 7 bases, V lost 8 bases, and 13 bases had no gene match. CDR3 sequence (DNA): TGTGCCAGCGCCAAGGGGCGGGAGATTAACGGGGAGCTGTTTTTT. Amino acid sequence: CASAKGREINGELFF.

This chain links TRBV6-5 with TRBJ2-5; 11 bases match TRBD1. In germline, CDR1 is MNHEY, CDR2 SVGAGI. V lost 6 bases to trimming and J lost 7 bases; unmatched junction nucleotides: 10. The CDR3 consists of 15 residues. The CDR3 is CASRATGTGGRTQYF. As DNA, the CDR3 is TGTGCCAGCAGGGCTACCGGGACAGGGGGACGGACCCAGTACTTC.

This clone was recorded once. This rearrangement joins TRBV19 to TRBJ2-7, with TRBD1 matching over 8 bases. The CDR3 runs 14 residues. The V gene end was trimmed by 4 bases and the J gene end by 2 bases; junction bases not matched to a gene: 4. Germline V CDR1 and CDR2: LNHDA, SQIVND (reference sequence). CDR3 sequence: CASSTGTGPYEQYF. CDR3 bases: TGTGCCAGTAGTACCGGGACAGGACCCTACGAGCAGTACTTC.

The chain links TRBV28 to TRBJ1-5; D is ambiguous. The CDR3 contains 12 residues. Germline V gene data show CDR1 as MDHEN and CDR2 as SYDVKM. The V gene lost 7 bases and the J gene lost 2 bases, with 6 bases spanning the gap. The CDR3 region is CASTQGNQPQHF. The CDR3 DNA reads as TGTGCCAGCACCCAGGGCAATCAGCCCCAGCATTTT.

The chain joins TRBV6-2 or TRBV6-3 to TRBJ2-5, with TRBD1 as a possible D gene (5 bases). Germline loops: CDR1 MNHEY, CDR2 SVGEGT. Trimming removed 2 bases at V and 5 bases at J, with 15 bases between. CDR3 size: 15 residues. The CDR3: CASSYPDIPRETQYF. The CDR3 DNA reads TGTGCCAGCAGTTACCCGGACATCCCCCGGGAGACCCAGTACTTC.

This CDR3 reads CASSLRSGTGESPLHF. The CDR3 DNA sequence: TGTGCCAGCAGCCTACGGTCCGGGACAGGTGAATCACCCCTCCACTTT. V and J are TRBV5-6 and TRBJ1-6, with 8 bases identical to TRBD1. The CDR3 is made up of 16 amino acids. After removal of 4 bases from V and 10 bases from J, the junction contained 13 bases not matched to a gene. CDR1 SGHDT and CDR2 YYEEEE come from the germline V gene.

V is TRBV27 and J is TRBJ2-2; 7 bases match TRBD2. CDR3 size: 14 residues. J gave up 4 bases and V 1 base, and 0 bases lay outside the gene matches. Germline lookup yields CDR1 MNHEY and CDR2 SMNVEV (reference sequence). This CDR3 is CASSLWGGTGELFF. CDR3 DNA: TGTGCCAGCAGTTTATGGGGGGGCACCGGGGAGCTGTTTTTT.

The rearrangement uses TRBV10-1 and TRBJ1-1, with 10 bases matching TRBD1. J lost 5 bases, V lost 0 bases, and 6 bases had no gene match. There are 16 residues in the CDR3. Per the germline V gene, CDR1 is WNHNN and CDR2 is SYGVQD (reference sequence). The CDR3 sequence is CASSESTGGWGTEAFF. The CDR3 DNA reads TGCGCCAGCAGTGAGTCGACAGGGGGCTGGGGGACTGAAGCTTTCTTT.

The gene calls are TRBV27 and TRBJ2-6; 8 bases line up with TRBD1. The CDR3 runs 17 residues. The V gene end was trimmed by 3 bases and the J gene end by 2 bases; junction bases not matched to a gene: 6. The germline V gene encodes CDR1 MNHEY and CDR2 SMNVEV (reference sequence). As DNA, the CDR3 is TGTGCCAGCAGTTTGGGGCAGGGGGCGGCTGGGGCCAACGTCCTGACTTTC. Its protein is CASSLGQGAAGANVLTF. The full variable domain, completed using reference TRBV27 and TRBJ2-6, is EAQVTQNPRYLITVTGKKLTVTCSQNMNHEYMSWYRQDPGLGLRQIYYSMNVEVTDKGDVPEGYKVSRKEKRNFPLILESPSPNQTSLYFCASSLGQGAAGANVLTFGAGSRLTVL.

This clone was recorded only once. V and J are TRBV7-2 and TRBJ2-1, with 11 bases matching TRBD2. After removal of 5 bases from V and 9 bases from J, the junction contained 9 bases not matched to a gene. The CDR3 is 15 amino acids. Germline V lookup: CDR1 SGHTA, CDR2 FQGNSA. The CDR3 nucleotides are TGTGCCAGCAGCCTAGAACTAGCGGGAGCCCCTGAGCAGTTCTTC. Its protein product is CASSLELAGAPEQFF.

The chain joins TRBV5-1 to TRBJ2-1; 12 positions match TRBD1. J lost 7 bases, V lost 0 bases, and 5 bases had no gene match. The germline CDR1 and CDR2 sequences are SGHRS and YFSETQ. The CDR3 length is 16 residues. CDR3 region: CASSLAGTGGLNEQFF. Here the CDR3 DNA reads TGCGCCAGCAGCTTGGCCGGGACAGGGGGCTTGAATGAGCAGTTCTTC.

The chain recombines TRBV6-5 with TRBJ1-2; D perhaps matches TRBD1 (6 bases). V lost 4 bases and J lost 7, with 13 bases in between. In germline, CDR1 is MNHEY, CDR2 SVGAGI. The CDR3 covers 13 residues. CDR3: CASSLDSGGGYTF. CDR3 in DNA: TGTGCCAGCAGTTTGGACAGTGGTGGTGGCTACACCTTC.

The CDR3, as DNA: TGTGCCAGCAGAGAGGACAGATCCTATGGCTACACCTTC. Residues: CASREDRSYGYTF. The chain has TRBV6-5 and TRBJ1-2; D might be TRBD1 (6 bases). Germline CDR1 reads MNHEY; CDR2 reads SVGAGI. Trimming stripped 6 bases from V and 4 bases from J, with 12 bases between. The CDR3 is 13 residues long.

The chain is built from TRBV6-4 and TRBJ2-1; 7 bases agree with TRBD2. The CDR3 length is 15 residues. V trimming: 6 bases; J trimming: 0 bases; junction bases outside the gene matches: 5. Germline values: CDR1 MRHNA, CDR2 SNTAGT. The CDR3 protein is CASSSSGNSYNEQFF. DNA for the CDR3: TGTGCCAGCAGCTCTAGCGGTAACTCCTACAATGAGCAGTTCTTC.

This clone appeared a single time. The DNA of the CDR3 is TGCGCCAGCAGACTGGGGGACAGGGTTAGAGGCTACACCTTC. This codes for CASRLGDRVRGYTF. The rearrangement uses TRBV10-2 and TRBJ1-2, with 9 positions matching TRBD1. The V segment lost 6 bases and the J segment 8 bases; nucleotides outside the gene matches: 10. CDR1 and CDR2 from the germline V gene are WSHSY and SAAADI. CDR3 length equals 14 residues.

The genes are TRBV9 and TRBJ2-3; a weak D match, TRBD1 (6 bases). Germline V lookup: CDR1 SGDLS, CDR2 YYNGEE. The CDR3 loop spans 16 amino acids. V was pared by 2 bases and J by 0 bases, with 13 bases between. The CDR3 coding sequence is TGTGCCAGCAGCGTGTATGGGACACTGAGCACAGATACGCAGTATTTT. It yields the protein CASSVYGTLSTDTQYF.

The chain recombines TRBV19 with TRBJ2-3; weak D call: TRBD2 (6 bases). V was shortened by 5 bases and J by 3 bases, with 15 bases between the two germline ends. Germline lookup yields CDR1 LNHDA and CDR2 SQIVND (reference sequence). The CDR3 extends over 15 amino acids. CDR3 region: CASSLPTSRTDTQYF. The CDR3 DNA sequence: TGTGCCAGTAGTCTCCCGACTAGTAGGACAGATACGCAGTATTTT.

This chain joins TRBV7-9 and TRBJ2-7; 7 bases align to TRBD2. Unmatched junction bases numbered 4, after V lost 1 base and J lost 7 bases. The germline CDR1 and CDR2 sequences are SEHNR and FQNEAQ (reference sequence). There are 13 residues in the CDR3. The CDR3 DNA follows: TGTGCCAGCAGCTTAGGCCAGGGAGGGGAGCAGTACTTC. This gives the protein CASSLGQGGEQYF.

The genes are TRBV7-9 and TRBJ2-1; 7 nucleotides agree with TRBD2. This CDR3 is built from 15 residues. The V gene end was trimmed by 5 bases and the J gene end by 4 bases; junction bases not matched to a gene: 8. Germline assignment: CDR1 SEHNR and CDR2 FQNEAQ (reference sequence). The DNA for the CDR3 is TGTGCCAGCAGCCCCCGGGGGGTCGCGTACAATGAGCAGTTCTTC. It translates to CASSPRGVAYNEQFF.

For this clone: The junction departs from germline at one end; a sequencing error may be responsible. This rearrangement joins TRBV2 to TRBJ2-3; TRBD2 agrees at 10 bases. Germline V gene lookup returns CDR1 SNHLY and CDR2 FYNNEI. The CDR3 runs 15 residues. CDR3 residues: CASSEERGGTDTQYF. CDR3 DNA: TGTGCCAGCAGTGAAGAGCGGGGGGGCACCGATACGCAGTATTTT.

The chain couples TRBV3-1 (or the pseudogene TRBV3-2) to TRBJ1-2; D gene uncertain. V lost 4 bases, J lost 6 bases, and 9 bases lay in between. CDR1 is LGHDT, CDR2 YNNKEL, per germline (reference sequence). The CDR3 totals 12 residues. For the CDR3, the DNA is TGTGCCAGCAGCCGTCCGAGGGATGGCTACACCTTC. Translated, it gives CASSRPRDGYTF.